The sequence of this T cell receptor (delta chain) was determined in a study of gamma-delta chains in newborns, infants, children. As for the study in general: Polyclonal expansion of innate γδ T cells after birth follows microbial exposure.

After removal of 7 bases from V and 0 bases from J, the junction contained 10 bases not matched to a gene. This CDR3 has 18 amino acids. Germline V gives CDR1 GEAIGNYY, CDR2 EKD. About this clone itself: At the DNA level, this CDR3 is encoded by other sequences in the same sample as well.

TCRdb re-called clones from the reads via CATT. The sample carries approximately 4,100 delta-chain clones, 1.5% to 2% recorded once. Sequenced: blood. J is TRDJ3 and V is TRDV2; 8 nucleotides match TRDD3. The TCR comes from a child who was a newborn, infant or young child, either healthy, febrile or measles-vaccinated (not recorded which). The chain's CDR3 is CACDVLGARSWDTRQMFF. In DNA, the CDR3 is TGTGCCTGCGACGTACTGGGGGCACGCTCCTGGGACACCCGACAGATGTTTTTC.